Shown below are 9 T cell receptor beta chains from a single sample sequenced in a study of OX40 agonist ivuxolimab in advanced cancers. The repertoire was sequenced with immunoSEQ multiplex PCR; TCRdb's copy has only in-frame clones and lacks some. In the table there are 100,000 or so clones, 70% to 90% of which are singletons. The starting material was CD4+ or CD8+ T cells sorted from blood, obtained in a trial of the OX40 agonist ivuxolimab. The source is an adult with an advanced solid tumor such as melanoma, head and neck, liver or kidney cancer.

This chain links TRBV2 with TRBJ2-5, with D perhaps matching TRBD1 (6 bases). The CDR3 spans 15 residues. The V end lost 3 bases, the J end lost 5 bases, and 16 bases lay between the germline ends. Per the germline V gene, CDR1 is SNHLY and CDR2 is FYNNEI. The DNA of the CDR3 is TGTGCCAGCAGTGATTTTGAGGGGGTAGGGGAGACCCAGTACTTC. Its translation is CASSDFEGVGETQYF.

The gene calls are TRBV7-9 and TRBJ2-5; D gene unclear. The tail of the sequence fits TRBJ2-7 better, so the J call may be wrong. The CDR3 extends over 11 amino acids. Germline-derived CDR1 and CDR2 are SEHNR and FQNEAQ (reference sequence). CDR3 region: CASSSFYEQYF. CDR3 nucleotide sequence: TGTGCCAGCAGCTCGTTCTACGAGCAGTACTTC.

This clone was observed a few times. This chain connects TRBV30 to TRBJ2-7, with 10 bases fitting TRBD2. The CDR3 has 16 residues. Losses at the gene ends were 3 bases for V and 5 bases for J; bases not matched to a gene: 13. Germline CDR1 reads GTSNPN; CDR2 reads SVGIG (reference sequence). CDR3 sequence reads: CAWSGARTSGPHEQYF. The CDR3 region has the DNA TGTGCCTGGAGCGGGGCAAGGACTAGCGGCCCCCACGAGCAGTACTTC.

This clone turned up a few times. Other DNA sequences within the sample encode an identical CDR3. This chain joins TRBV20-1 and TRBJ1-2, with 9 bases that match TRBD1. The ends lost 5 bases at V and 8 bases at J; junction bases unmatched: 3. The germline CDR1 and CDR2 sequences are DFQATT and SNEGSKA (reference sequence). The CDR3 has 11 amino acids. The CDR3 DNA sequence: TGCAGTGCTCGGACAGGGGAGGGCTACACCTTC. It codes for CSARTGEGYTF.

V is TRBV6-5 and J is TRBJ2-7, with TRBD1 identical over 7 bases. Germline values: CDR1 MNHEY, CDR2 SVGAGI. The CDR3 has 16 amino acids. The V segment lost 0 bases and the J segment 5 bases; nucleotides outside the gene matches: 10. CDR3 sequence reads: CASSYSPQGKWDEQYF. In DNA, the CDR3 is TGTGCCAGCAGTTACTCGCCACAGGGGAAATGGGACGAGCAGTACTTC.

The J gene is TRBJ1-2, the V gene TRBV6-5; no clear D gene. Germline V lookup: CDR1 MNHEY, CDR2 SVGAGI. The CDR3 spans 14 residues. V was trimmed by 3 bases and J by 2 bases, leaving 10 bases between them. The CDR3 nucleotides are TGTGCCAGCAGTTATACGGACGGAAACTATGGCTACACCTTC. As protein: CASSYTDGNYGYTF.

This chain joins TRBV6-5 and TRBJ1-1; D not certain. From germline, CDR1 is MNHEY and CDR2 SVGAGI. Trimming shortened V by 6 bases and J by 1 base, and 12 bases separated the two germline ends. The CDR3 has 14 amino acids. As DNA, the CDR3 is TGTGCCAGCAGGACGAGAGGCGCGAACACTGAAGCTTTCTTT. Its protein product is CASRTRGANTEAFF.

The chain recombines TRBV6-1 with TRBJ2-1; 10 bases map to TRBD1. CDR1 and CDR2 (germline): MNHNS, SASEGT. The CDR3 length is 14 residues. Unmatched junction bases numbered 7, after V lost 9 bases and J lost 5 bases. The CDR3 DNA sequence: TGTGCCAGTTCCCGGGACAGGGGAAACAATGAGCAGTTCTTC. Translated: CASSRDRGNNEQFF.

The CDR3 coding sequence is TGTGCCAGCAGTTCCCAGGGGCTTGACTATGGCTACACCTTC. Its protein product is CASSSQGLDYGYTF. The V and J genes are TRBV6-5 and TRBJ1-2, with a weak D call TRBD1 (6 bases). The CDR3 spans 14 residues. Germline assignment: CDR1 MNHEY and CDR2 SVGAGI. Trimming removed 4 bases from V and 3 bases from J, with 12 bases in between.